The 24 T cell receptor beta chains below all came from one sample that was sequenced in a study of blood T cells in healthy people across ages. Primers used in a second PCR of roughly 7 to 12 cycles were a sample-barcoded 5' primer and a J-beta primer mix. TCRdb recomputed calls from the 5' RACE reads with MiXCR, one row per CDR3 protein. Of over 700,000 distinct CDR3 sequences in the sample, approximately 25% were seen once. This sample was also put to use in a study of T cells of mothers and their children.

The sequencing sample was made of blood. Every receptor here comes from a boy aged 10-17 years in good health.

The J gene is TRBJ2-7, the V gene TRBV9; 14 bases line up with TRBD2. Near its end, the DNA agrees better with TRBJ2-1, so the J call may be wrong. The CDR3 spans 16 residues. Germline values: CDR1 SGDLS, CDR2 YYNGEE. The CDR3 sequence is CASSPQGLAGVNEQFF. For the CDR3, the DNA is TGTGCCAGCAGCCCACAGGGACTAGCGGGAGTCAATGAGCAGTTCTTC.

This clonotype has only a few counts. J is TRBJ2-5 and V is TRBV20-1; D not resolved. V lost 3 bases, J lost 4 bases, and 9 bases lay in between. There are 12 residues in the CDR3. Looked up from germline, CDR1 is DFQATT and CDR2 is SNEGSKA (reference sequence). CDR3 DNA: TGCAGTGCTAGTTTCGGTGGAGAGACCCAGTACTTC. Residues: CSASFGGETQYF.

The rearrangement uses TRBV12-3 or TRBV12-4 and TRBJ2-3; D unclear. The V and J ends lost 3 bases and 2 bases respectively, with 9 bases between them. This CDR3 spans 14 amino acids. CDR3 in DNA: TGTGCCAGCAGTTTTGGGGATTACACAGATACGCAGTATTTT. Translation: CASSFGDYTDTQYF.

The V gene is TRBV6-6, the J gene TRBJ2-7; D is unclear. Germline V gene data show CDR1 as MNHNY and CDR2 as SVGAGI (reference sequence). This CDR3 comprises 14 residues. Trimming shortened V by 1 base and J by 3 bases, and 10 bases separated the two germline ends. The CDR3 DNA sequence: TGTGCCAGCAGTTACTTGGATCGTCTCTACGAGCAGTACTTC. This gives the protein CASSYLDRLYEQYF.

The J gene is TRBJ2-7, the V gene TRBV28; D perhaps matches TRBD2 (5 bases). Per germline, CDR1 MDHEN and CDR2 SYDVKM. The V and J ends lost 3 bases and 3 bases respectively, with 12 bases between them. This CDR3 contains 14 residues. The CDR3 region has the DNA TGTGCCAGCAGTTTTATAGGACGGGACTACGAGCAGTACTTC. This codes for CASSFIGRDYEQYF.

There are a few counts of this clonotype. The chain links TRBV5-1 to TRBJ2-5; a weak D match, TRBD1 (5 bases). The ends were cut back, 1 base at V and 2 bases at J, with 15 bases in the middle. CDR3 size: 16 residues. In germline, CDR1 is SGHRS, CDR2 YFSETQ. Written as DNA, the CDR3 is TGCGCCAGCAGCTTGTTTCCTGCAGGGCAGCAAGAGACCCAGTACTTC. Translating it yields CASSLFPAGQQETQYF.

This clonotype was detected only a few times. The gene calls are TRBV28 and TRBJ2-2, with 8 bases identical to TRBD1. After removal of 8 bases from V and 3 bases from J, the junction contained 17 bases not matched to a gene. Germline lookup yields CDR1 MDHEN and CDR2 SYDVKM. This CDR3 is 18 amino acids long. The CDR3 DNA is TGTGCCAGCCTTAATCACGACAGGGGTGAAATTCACACCGGGGAGCTGTTTTTT. It encodes CASLNHDRGEIHTGELFF.

This clonotype was observed a few times. This rearrangement joins TRBV7-9 to TRBJ2-1; unclear D gene. The closer fit of TRBJ2-7 to the DNA end suggests the J call may be wrong. There are 16 residues in the CDR3. Germline V CDR1 and CDR2: SEHNR, FQNEAQ (reference sequence). This chain's CDR3 is CASSFQSEMNSYEQYF. DNA for the CDR3: TGTGCCAGCAGCTTTCAATCCGAGATGAACTCCTACGAGCAGTACTTC.

This clonotype has just a few counts. This chain links TRBV15 with TRBJ2-1; D ambiguous. Germline V lookup: CDR1 LNHNV, CDR2 YYDKDF (reference sequence). V lost 0 bases to trimming and J lost 5 bases, with 11 bases between them. The CDR3 has 15 amino acids. The CDR3 coding sequence is TGTGCCACCAGCAGAGAAGTGTTGGGGAACAATGAGCAGTTCTTC. Its protein is CATSREVLGNNEQFF.

This clonotype was detected only a few times. This chain links TRBV7-2 with TRBJ1-6; D not resolved. The V and J ends lost 5 bases and 0 bases respectively, with 20 bases between them. CDR3 size: 19 residues. Germline assignment: CDR1 SGHTA and CDR2 FQGNSA. CDR3: CASSPRLTRAGSYNSPLHF. The CDR3 DNA follows: TGTGCCAGCAGCCCCCGTTTGACCCGTGCGGGCTCCTATAATTCACCCCTCCACTTT.

The chain has TRBV27 and TRBJ2-5, with unresolved D. The DNA end is more similar to TRBJ2-7, so the J call may be wrong. Germline V gene lookup returns CDR1 MNHEY and CDR2 SMNVEV (reference sequence). This CDR3 comprises 13 residues. In DNA, the CDR3 is TGTGCCAGCAGTTTCATAGAGAACTACGAGCAGTACTTC. Translated: CASSFIENYEQYF.

The table lists this clonotype with a few counts. V gene TRBV6-5 combines with J gene TRBJ1-1; the match to TRBD1 covers 10 bases. The CDR3 extends over 17 amino acids. Germline V gives CDR1 MNHEY, CDR2 SVGAGI. V dropped 6 bases and J dropped 0; count of bases not matched to a gene: 10. The CDR3 DNA sequence: TGTGCCAGCAGCCGAACGACAGGGGGCTCGGTGAACACTGAAGCTTTCTTT. Its protein product is CASSRTTGGSVNTEAFF.

This clonotype has just a few counts. The chain recombines TRBV3-1 with TRBJ2-1, with TRBD2 matching 13 bases. CDR3 length: 17 amino acids. Trimming at V came to 3 bases and at J to 7 bases, leaving 9 bases not matched to a gene. CDR1 LGHDT and CDR2 YNNKEL come from the germline V gene (reference sequence). CDR3 sequence reads: CASSHGTSGVVLNEQFF. The CDR3 region has the DNA TGTGCCAGCAGCCATGGGACTAGCGGGGTGGTTCTTAATGAGCAGTTCTTC.

The gene calls are TRBV3-1 and TRBJ1-3; possible D gene TRBD1, 6 bases. Germline loops: CDR1 LGHDT, CDR2 YNNKEL (reference sequence). The V end was cut by 0 bases, the J end by 3 bases, with 15 bases between. CDR3 size: 17 residues. CDR3 DNA sequence: TGTGCCAGCAGCCAAGATACCGTGGCAGGGGTTGGAAACACCATATATTTT. This codes for CASSQDTVAGVGNTIYF. The variable domain in full, completed from reference TRBV3-1 and TRBJ1-3, reads DTAVSQTPKYLVTQMGNDKSIKCEQNLGHDTMYWYKQDSKKFLKIMFSYNNKELIINETVPNRFSPKSPDKAHLNLHINSLELGDSAVYFCASSQDTVAGVGNTIYFGEGSWLTVV.

V is TRBV4-1 and J is TRBJ2-2, with D unclear. Germline CDR1 and CDR2: MGHRA and YSYEKL. CDR3 size: 14 residues. Trimming stripped 0 bases from V and 3 bases from J, with 5 bases between. The CDR3 DNA sequence: TGCGCCAGCAGCCAAGATCTAGACACCGGGGAGCTGTTTTTT. It is translated as CASSQDLDTGELFF.

This clonotype came up a few times. V and J are TRBV29-1 and TRBJ2-3; 8 nucleotides agree with TRBD2. V was pared by 3 bases and J by 1 base, with 9 bases of the junction left unmatched. The CDR3 runs 16 residues. Germline CDR1 and CDR2: SQVTM and ANQGSEA. For the CDR3, the DNA is TGCAGCGTTGATGGGGCGATAGCGGGACGCACAGATACGCAGTATTTT. It codes for CSVDGAIAGRTDTQYF.

This clonotype turned up a few times. Compared with germline, one end of the junction differs, possibly owing to a read error. The rearrangement joins TRBV29-1 to TRBJ2-5; D is ambiguous. Germline V gene data show CDR1 as SQVTM and CDR2 as ANQGSEA. The CDR3 has 16 residues. CDR3 bases: TGCGGCGTTGAGACGTTGGTGGGCTCCGCAACGGAGACCCAGTACTTC. Protein product: CGVETLVGSATETQYF.

V and J are TRBV4-1 and TRBJ1-1, with a weak D call TRBD1 (5 bases). Trimming took 4 bases from V and 4 from J, leaving 16 bases between them. The CDR3 length is 15 residues. Germline loops: CDR1 MGHRA, CDR2 YSYEKL. The CDR3, as DNA: TGCGCCAGCAGCCGAGGCAGGGTATATCTCACTGAAGCTTTCTTT. Its translation: CASSRGRVYLTEAFF.

This clonotype was recorded a few times. In DNA form, the CDR3 reads TGCGCCAGCAGCCCCCTCGACAGGTTGTCCTACAATGAGCAGTTCTTC. Translated: CASSPLDRLSYNEQFF. The gene calls are TRBV4-1 and TRBJ2-1; D is perhaps TRBD1 (6 bases). Germline lookup yields CDR1 MGHRA and CDR2 YSYEKL. This CDR3 spans 16 amino acids. V was trimmed by 4 bases and J by 1 base, leaving 14 bases between them.

The chain has TRBV20-1 and TRBJ2-7; 8 positions agree with TRBD2. CDR1 is DFQATT, CDR2 SNEGSKA, per germline (reference sequence). The CDR3 consists of 13 residues. The ends lost 2 bases at V and 3 bases at J; junction bases unmatched: 3. The CDR3 sequence is CSARLTSDYEQYF. The CDR3 nucleotides read TGCAGTGCTAGATTGACTAGCGACTACGAGCAGTACTTC.

V gene TRBV7-9 combines with J gene TRBJ2-7, with 9 bases fitting TRBD1. CDR1 SEHNR and CDR2 FQNEAQ come from the germline V gene (reference sequence). The J segment lost 5 bases and the V segment lost 5 bases, leaving 7 bases of the junction unmatched. The CDR3 loop spans 14 amino acids. The CDR3, as DNA: TGTGCCAGCAGCAACCGGGACAGGGCCAACGAGCAGTACTTC. This gives the protein CASSNRDRANEQYF. The whole variable domain, filled in from reference TRBV7-9 and TRBJ2-7, reads DTGVSQNPRHKITKRGQNVTFRCDPISEHNRLYWYRQTLGQGPEFLTYFQNEAQLEKSRLLSDRFSAERPKGSFSTLEIQRTEQGDSAMYLCASSNRDRANEQYFGPGTRLTVT.

The chain combines TRBV7-2 with TRBJ2-3; no clear D gene. Germline V gene data show CDR1 as SGHTA and CDR2 as FQGNSA. This CDR3 is 14 amino acids long. Trimming removed 8 bases from V and 2 bases from J, with 14 bases in between. The CDR3 spells CASDQPTHTDTQYF. CDR3 coding DNA: TGTGCCAGCGACCAACCGACTCACACAGATACGCAGTATTTT.

This clonotype occurred a few times. The genes are TRBV12-3 or TRBV12-4 and TRBJ1-2; D is unclear. This CDR3 has 13 residues. The germline V and J ends were trimmed by 2 bases and 1 base, with 5 bases remaining between them. The CDR3 DNA sequence: TGTGCCAGCAGTTTAAATTTTAACTATGGCTACACCTTC. Its protein product is CASSLNFNYGYTF.

J is TRBJ2-7 and V is TRBV24-1; no firm D call. V lost 3 bases to trimming and J lost 0 bases, with 8 bases between them. CDR3 size: 14 residues. Germline CDR1 reads KGHDR; CDR2 reads SFDVKD. CDR3 coding DNA: TGTGCCACCAGTGATGCGGACGGCTCCTACGAGCAGTACTTC. Translating it yields CATSDADGSYEQYF.